A selection of T cell receptor beta chains follows, all from one sample in a study of CD8+ T cells in alopecia areata. Method: immunoSEQ multiplex PCR; TCRdb's copy keeps in-frame clones and lacks some. Of about 120,000 clones listed, 53% were seen once; the top ten hold around 0.44%. The material was CD4+ T cells sorted from blood, obtained at week 4, from a patient treated with tofacitinib. These receptors were taken from a human donor with alopecia areata. Each CDR3 is given with its conserved first and last residue. D genes are given only for firm matches. A row's size may be missing; if present it is once, few, many or a size class.

DNA: TGTGCCTGGAGTGTTAACGCTGAAGCTTTCTTT
CDR3: CAWSVNAEAFF
D: .
J: TRBJ1-1
size: .
V: TRBV30

DNA: TGTGCCAGTAGTATAGCGGCATCGGGCTACGAGCAGTACTTC
CDR3: CASSIAASGYEQYF
D: .
J: TRBJ2-7
size: .
V: TRBV19

DNA: TGTGCCTGGAGTGGCGGAAACTATGGCTACACCTTC
CDR3: CAWSGGNYGYTF
D: .
J: TRBJ1-2
size: .
V: TRBV30

DNA: TGTGCCAGCAGCTTAGTAAAGGGGCCGACAGAGAACACCGGGGAGCTGTTTTTT
CDR3: CASSLVKGPTENTGELFF
D: .
J: TRBJ2-2
size: .
V: TRBV7-9

DNA: TGTGCCAGCAGTAGAGAGACCCAGTACTTC
CDR3: CASSRETQYF
D: .
J: TRBJ2-5
size: .
V: TRBV6-1

DNA: TGTGCCTGGAGTGTACCGAGGGGGGCCACTGAAGCTTTCTTT
CDR3: CAWSVPRGATEAFF
D: .
J: TRBJ1-1
size: few
V: TRBV30

DNA: TGCAGCGTTGGACAGGTGCTTGGGTACGAGCAGTACTTC
CDR3: CSVGQVLGYEQYF
D: .
J: TRBJ2-7
size: .
V: TRBV29-1

DNA: TGCAGCGTTGAAGATCCAGGTCCAGATACGCAGTATTTT
CDR3: CSVEDPGPDTQYF
D: .
J: TRBJ2-3
size: .
V: TRBV29-1

DNA: TGTGCCAGCAGCTTACAGGGACAGGGGGTTGACTATGGCTACACCTTC
CDR3: CASSLQGQGVDYGYTF
D: TRBD1
J: TRBJ1-2
size: few
V: TRBV7-3

DNA: TGCAGTGCTAGAAAGGGGAACATTCAGTACTTC
CDR3: CSARKGNIQYF
D: .
J: TRBJ2-4
size: .
V: TRBV20-1

DNA: TGCGCCAGCAGCCGGACAGGGGAGGGCACTGAAGCTTTCTTT
CDR3: CASSRTGEGTEAFF
D: TRBD1
J: TRBJ1-1
size: few
V: TRBV5-1

DNA: TGTGCCAGCAGCGCCAAACTAGTCAGTGAGACCCAGTACTTC
CDR3: CASSAKLVSETQYF
D: .
J: TRBJ2-5
size: .
V: TRBV9

DNA: TGCAGCGTTGACGAGGGGAGGTCCTACAATGAGCAGTTCTTC
CDR3: CSVDEGRSYNEQFF
D: .
J: TRBJ2-1
size: .
V: TRBV29-1

DNA: TGCAGCGTTGTCCGACAGATGAACACTGAAGCTTTCTTT
CDR3: CSVVRQMNTEAFF
D: .
J: TRBJ1-1
size: .
V: TRBV29-1

DNA: TGTGCCAGCAGCTTAGATCGGAGGAACTATGGCTACACCTTC
CDR3: CASSLDRRNYGYTF
D: .
J: TRBJ1-2
size: .
V: TRBV7-2

DNA: TGCGCCAGCAGCTCCAGGACAGGGTCAAACTCTGGAAACACCATATATTTT
CDR3: CASSSRTGSNSGNTIYF
D: TRBD1
J: TRBJ1-3
size: .
V: TRBV5-1

DNA: TGTGCCAGCAGCGTAGGCGGGACAGGGGTTAACTATGGCTACACCTTC
CDR3: CASSVGGTGVNYGYTF
D: TRBD1
J: TRBJ1-2
size: .
V: TRBV9

DNA: TGTGCCTGGACCTCTGGGGCCAACGTCCTGACTTTC
CDR3: CAWTSGANVLTF
D: .
J: TRBJ2-6
size: .
V: TRBV30

DNA: TGCGCCAGCAGCTTGGCTTCCGAAGCTTTCTTT
CDR3: CASSLASEAFF
D: .
J: TRBJ1-1
size: .
V: TRBV5-1

DNA: TGTGCCAGCAGCCCAAGGACCGACACTGAAGCTTTCTTT
CDR3: CASSPRTDTEAFF
D: .
J: TRBJ1-1
size: .
V: TRBV6-5

DNA: TGTGCCTGGATTTTGACAGGGAACACTGAAGCTTTCTTT
CDR3: CAWILTGNTEAFF
D: .
J: TRBJ1-1
size: .
V: TRBV30

DNA: TGTGCCAGCAGCGTAGGCCAGGGACAGCCCCAGCATTTT
CDR3: CASSVGQGQPQHF
D: .
J: TRBJ1-5
size: .
V: TRBV9

DNA: TGCAGCGTTCGGGACTCTGGGGCCAACGTCCTGACTTTC
CDR3: CSVRDSGANVLTF
D: .
J: TRBJ2-6
size: .
V: TRBV29-1

DNA: TGCGCCAGCAGCTTGTCAGCGGGAAATGGAGATACGCAGTATTTT
CDR3: CASSLSAGNGDTQYF
D: TRBD2
J: TRBJ2-3
size: .
V: TRBV5-1

DNA: TGTGCCAGCAGTGATTCCCGGCTAGCCAAAAACATTCAGTACTTC
CDR3: CASSDSRLAKNIQYF
D: .
J: TRBJ2-4
size: few
V: TRBV2

DNA: TGCGCCAGCAGCTCCGGGACAGGGGGAAACGAGCAGTACTTC
CDR3: CASSSGTGGNEQYF
D: TRBD1
J: TRBJ2-7
size: .
V: TRBV5-1

DNA: TGTGCCATCAGTGAGTCCGGTCCGGGACACTCTGGGATCGGCGAGCAGTACTTC
CDR3: CAISESGPGHSGIGEQYF
D: .
J: TRBJ2-7
size: few
V: TRBV10-3

DNA: TGTGCCTGGAGTCGGAAGGGACTAGCGACCGGGGAGCTGTTTTTT
CDR3: CAWSRKGLATGELFF
D: TRBD2
J: TRBJ2-2
size: few
V: TRBV30

DNA: TGCGCCAGTAAGTACCGGGACAGGGATTACGAGCAGTACTTC
CDR3: CASKYRDRDYEQYF
D: TRBD1
J: TRBJ2-7
size: .
V: TRBV5-1

DNA: TGTGCCAGCACCCGACGAGGGACGTTTGGCGAAAAACTGTTTTTT
CDR3: CASTRRGTFGEKLFF
D: .
J: TRBJ1-4
size: few
V: TRBV6-1

DNA: TGTGCCTGGAGCGGACAGACGCAAGCTTTCTTT
CDR3: CAWSGQTQAFF
D: .
J: TRBJ1-1
size: .
V: TRBV30

DNA: TGTGCCAGCAGCTTAACGTTTCTAGCGGGGGCAGATACGCAGTATTTT
CDR3: CASSLTFLAGADTQYF
D: TRBD2
J: TRBJ2-3
size: .
V: TRBV7-3

DNA: TGCTCCGCTCAGGGGACTATGAACACTGAAGCTTTCTTT
CDR3: CSAQGTMNTEAFF
D: .
J: TRBJ1-1
size: .
V: TRBV2

DNA: TGTGCCTGGAGCTTGAACAGGGGGTATGGCTACACCTTC
CDR3: CAWSLNRGYGYTF
D: TRBD1
J: TRBJ1-2
size: .
V: TRBV30

DNA: TGCAGCGTTGCCGACGACAGGGACCAGCCCCAGCATTTT
CDR3: CSVADDRDQPQHF
D: TRBD1
J: TRBJ1-5
size: .
V: TRBV29-1

DNA: TGCGCCAGCAGTGATCAGGGCTCCTACGAGCAGTACTTC
CDR3: CASSDQGSYEQYF
D: .
J: TRBJ2-7
size: .
V: TRBV10-2

DNA: TGTGCCAGCAGTTTATCTGGACCCTATGGCTACACCTTC
CDR3: CASSLSGPYGYTF
D: .
J: TRBJ1-2
size: few
V: TRBV27

DNA: TGTGCCAGCAGTTACTCACGCCGGGGACAAGAGACCCAGTACTTC
CDR3: CASSYSRRGQETQYF
D: .
J: TRBJ2-5
size: .
V: TRBV6-5

DNA: TGTGCCAGCAGCCTTAGCGGGGCAGATACGCAGTATTTT
CDR3: CASSLSGADTQYF
D: TRBD2
J: TRBJ2-3
size: .
V: TRBV7-8

DNA: TGTGCCTTCAGGGCTGCCTATGGCTACACCTTC
CDR3: CAFRAAYGYTF
D: .
J: TRBJ1-2
size: few
V: TRBV30

DNA: TGCAGCGTTGCCCGACTAGCGGGAAACTACGAGCAGTACTTC
CDR3: CSVARLAGNYEQYF
D: TRBD2
J: TRBJ2-7
size: .
V: TRBV29-1

DNA: TGTGCCAGCAGCCAGCGTTTGGGAGATACGGGCGAGACCCAGTACTTC
CDR3: CASSQRLGDTGETQYF
D: .
J: TRBJ2-5
size: .
V: TRBV5-4

DNA: TGTGCCAGCAGCCCAGGGGTGAGCACAGATACGCAGTATTTT
CDR3: CASSPGVSTDTQYF
D: .
J: TRBJ2-3
size: .
V: TRBV7-3

DNA: TGCGCCAGCAGCTTTACCGGGACTCAAAGGACCGGGGAGCTGTTTTTT
CDR3: CASSFTGTQRTGELFF
D: .
J: TRBJ2-2
size: few
V: TRBV5-1

DNA: TGTGCCAGCAGCCGTGGACAGACCTACGAGCAGTACTTC
CDR3: CASSRGQTYEQYF
D: .
J: TRBJ2-7
size: .
V: TRBV14

DNA: TGCGCCAGCAGCTTGCGGGGAGCTGGGGCCAACGTCCTGACTTTC
CDR3: CASSLRGAGANVLTF
D: .
J: TRBJ2-6
size: .
V: TRBV5-1

DNA: TGCGCCAGCAGCCTATCGACGGACCCTAACTATGGCTACACCTTC
CDR3: CASSLSTDPNYGYTF
D: .
J: TRBJ1-2
size: .
V: TRBV5-1

DNA: TGTGCCAGCAAGACAGGCTACAATCAGCCCCAGCATTTT
CDR3: CASKTGYNQPQHF
D: .
J: TRBJ1-5
size: .
V: TRBV6-1

DNA: TGTGCCTGGAGCCGGAGGAACTATGGCTACACCTTC
CDR3: CAWSRRNYGYTF
D: .
J: TRBJ1-2
size: few
V: TRBV30

DNA: TGTGCCAGCAGCAACCTAGGGGCGTCCTACGAGCAGTACTTC
CDR3: CASSNLGASYEQYF
D: .
J: TRBJ2-7
size: many
V: TRBV14